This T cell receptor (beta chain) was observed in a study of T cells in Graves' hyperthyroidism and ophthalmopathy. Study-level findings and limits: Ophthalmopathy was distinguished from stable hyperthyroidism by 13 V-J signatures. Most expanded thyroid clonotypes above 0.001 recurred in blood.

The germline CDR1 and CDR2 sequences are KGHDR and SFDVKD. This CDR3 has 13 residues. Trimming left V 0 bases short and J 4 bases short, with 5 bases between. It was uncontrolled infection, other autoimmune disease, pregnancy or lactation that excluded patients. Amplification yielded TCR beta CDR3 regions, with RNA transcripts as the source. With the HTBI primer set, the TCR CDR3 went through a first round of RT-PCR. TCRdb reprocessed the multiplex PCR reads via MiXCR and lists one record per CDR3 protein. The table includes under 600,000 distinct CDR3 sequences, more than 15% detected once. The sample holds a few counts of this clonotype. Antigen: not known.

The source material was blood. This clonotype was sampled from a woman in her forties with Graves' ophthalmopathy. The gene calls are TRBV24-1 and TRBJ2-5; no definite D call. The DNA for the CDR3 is TGTGCCACCAGTGATTTGATGGGAGAGACCCAGTACTTC. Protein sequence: CATSDLMGETQYF.